The entry below describes one TCR beta chain. What it recognizes is unknown. The data were obtained in a study of OX40 agonist ivuxolimab in advanced cancers. Study details: Averaging about 60 years in age, with a range of 23 to 79, the cohort was 65% to 90% male. Of the participants, over 30% had some prior anti-PD-1, anti-PD-L1 or anti-CTLA-4 therapy, which was allowed.

Repertoires were generated with immunoSEQ multiplex PCR, while TCRdb's copy carries only in-frame clones and drops some. The table shows about 92,000 clones, with about 91% occurring only once. Germline values: CDR1 LNHDA, CDR2 SQIVND (reference sequence). The CDR3 has 13 residues. Trimming stripped 8 bases from V and 8 bases from J, with 18 bases between. Study outcomes and limitations: Relatively little clonal expansion, among the lowest observed, appeared in partial responders at 0.1-3.0 mg/kg. Both CD4+ and CD8+ T cell populations in blood had undergone clonal expansion by week 6 at 0.1 to 3.0 mg/kg.

The chain has TRBV19 and TRBJ1-2, with a tentative D call TRBD1 (6 bases). The sequence was collected from an adult with an advanced solid tumor such as melanoma, head and neck, liver or kidney cancer. The specimen was CD4+ or CD8+ T cells sorted from blood, collected in a trial of the OX40 agonist ivuxolimab. Here the CDR3 reads CASGTSTLRGYTF. CDR3 DNA: TGTGCCAGTGGGACATCTACCTTACGCGGCTACACCTTC. Drawing the rest from reference TRBV19 and TRBJ1-2, the complete variable domain is DGGITQSPKYLFRKEGQNVTLSCEQNLNHDAMYWYRQDPGQGLRLIYYSQIVNDFQKGDIAEGYSVSREKKESFPLTVTSAQKNPTAFYLCASGTSTLRGYTFGSGTRLTVV.